This TCR beta chain was captured by sequencing in a study of T-cell reconstitution after alpha-beta-depleted transplantation in children. Preparation of the TCRbeta library was carried out with unique molecular identifiers. TCRdb ran MiXCR on the PCR reads and lists one entry per CDR3 protein. This sample has 350,000 to 450,000 distinct CDR3 sequences, with around 20% found just once. This clonotype was counted between two and nine times. This CDR3 has 16 residues. CDR1 is LNHNV, CDR2 YYDKDF, per germline (reference sequence). V gave up 9 bases and J gave up 0 bases, with 15 bases separating them. The chain carries TRBV15 and TRBJ2-6, with D possibly called TRBD1 or TRBD2 (5 bases each). The receptor was isolated from a human donor who donated a stem cell graft to a child with acute myeloid leukemia. The sequencing here drew on PBMCs from the stem cell graft donor, taken from the stem cell graft. CDR3 protein: CATTWGISSGANVLTF. The CDR3 DNA reads TGTGCCACGACTTGGGGGATATCCTCTGGGGCCAACGTCCTGACTTTC.